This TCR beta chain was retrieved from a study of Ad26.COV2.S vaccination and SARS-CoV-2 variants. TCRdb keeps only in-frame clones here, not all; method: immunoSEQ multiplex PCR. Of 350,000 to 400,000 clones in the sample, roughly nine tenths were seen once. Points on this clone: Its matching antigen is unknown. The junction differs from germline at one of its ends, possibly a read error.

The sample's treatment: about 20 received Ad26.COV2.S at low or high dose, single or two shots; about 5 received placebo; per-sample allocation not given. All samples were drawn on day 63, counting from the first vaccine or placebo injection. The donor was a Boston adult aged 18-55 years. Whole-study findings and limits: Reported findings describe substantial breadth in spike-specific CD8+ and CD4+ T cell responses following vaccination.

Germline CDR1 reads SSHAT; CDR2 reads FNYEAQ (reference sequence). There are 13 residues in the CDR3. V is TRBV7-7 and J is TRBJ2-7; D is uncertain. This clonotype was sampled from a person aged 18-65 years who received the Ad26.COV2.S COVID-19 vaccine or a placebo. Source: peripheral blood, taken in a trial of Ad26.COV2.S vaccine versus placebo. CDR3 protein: CASSKSREGEQYF. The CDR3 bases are TGTGCTAGCAGCAAGAGTAGGGAAGGCGAGCAGTACTTC.